The source of this T cell receptor beta chain is a study of T cell responses to AZD1222 COVID-19 vaccine. Germline V gene lookup returns CDR1 MNHEY and CDR2 SVGAGI. Trimming left V 6 bases short and J 0 bases short, with 12 bases between. The CDR3 runs 15 residues. The study's findings and limits: Baseline testing showed seropositivity in only six or seven AZD1222 recipients. Spike-specific TCR depth and breadth grew after two AZD1222 doses.

To note about this clone: The antigen is not known.

TCRdb's copy holds only in-frame clones and misses some; the assay was immunoSEQ multiplex PCR. The sample records 150,000 to 200,000 clones, 75% to 95% being singletons. This chain uses TRBV6-5 with TRBJ1-5; D is undetermined. The specimen was peripheral blood, collected on day 0 of AZD1222 vaccination. This clonotype originated in an adult in good health. In DNA form, the CDR3 reads TGTGCCAGCAGCCTTTCGGGCCTTAGCAATCAGCCCCAGCATTTT. This codes for CASSLSGLSNQPQHF.